In this sample, the clone carrying this TCR beta chain turned up once. This record comes from a study of blood T cell repertoires in COVID-19. For the study at large: COVID-19 samples collected from the United States, Italy and Spain covered acute and convalescent phases.

Sequencing was performed with immunoSEQ multiplex PCR; in TCRdb, only in-frame clones are kept and a portion is missing. The sample lists approximately 200,000 clones, about 88% occurring once. The sample was peripheral blood. This clonotype was sampled from a man between 50 and 59 years old who had recovered from COVID-19.

This chain's CDR3 is CASILGENTEAFF. In DNA, the CDR3 is TGTGCCAGCATTCTCGGGGAGAACACTGAAGCTTTCTTT. V usage is TRBV27 and J usage is TRBJ1-1; no clear D gene. Trimming shortened V by 7 bases and J by 1 base, and 10 bases separated the two germline ends. Germline lookup yields CDR1 MNHEY and CDR2 SMNVEV (reference sequence). The CDR3 runs 13 residues.